This TCR beta chain was recovered during a study of regulatory T cells in long-lasting Graves disease listed by TCRdb under 2021. For the study in its entirety: Newly diagnosed Graves' disease patients had taken antithyroid drugs for less than 3 months. Peripheral blood TCR sequencing and RNA sequencing compared persistent Graves' disease patients with newly diagnosed Graves' disease patients. The study was conducted in China and was registered as a clinical trial. A total of some 35 samples underwent TCR sequencing, from around 13 patients with persistent Graves' disease and 20 or so patients with newly diagnosed Graves' disease.

The library was produced with multiplex PCR. The sequencing machine was an Illumina HiSeq 4000. To build TCR beta libraries, CDR3 regions were amplified by Arm-PCR using iRepertoire HTBI primers. Before sequencing, the PCR products underwent gel purification. In the paper's pipeline: Gene usage analysis of CDR3 amino acid clonotypes used the approximately 62 TRBV and more than 13 TRBJ segments found across samples. Filtered high-quality paired reads were merged into contigs using COPE and FqMerger. BLAST was used to align contigs to IMGT TRBV, TRBD and TRBJ reference genes, with CDR3 defined following IMGT. Clonotypes above 0.1% frequency were classified as highly expanded clones. Repertoire diversity was measured by Shannon entropy, and V-J evenness by the Gini coefficient. A clonotype found in more than one individual was treated as public. The public reads were reprocessed in TCRdb via fastp at Q25 and MiXCR, keeping in-frame beta chains. Each record represents a unique CDR3 protein, reported with the most common genes and DNA among its rows. TCRdb's processing, not the authors', yielded these V and J calls. The sample table shows hundreds of thousands of distinct CDR3 sequences, and less than 15% are seen once. In total, the top ten clones hold over 7.5% of the sample.

The investigation overall reported the following: Sequencing and analysis were limited to the TCR beta chain. More public clonotypes were shared among persistent patients (roughly 2,700) than among newly diagnosed patients (under 1,000). Because the primary lesion, thyroid tissue, could not be accessed, the study looked at peripheral blood alone. Compared with newly diagnosed patients, patients with persistent Graves' disease had lower TCR Shannon entropy and fewer highly expanded clones, which suggests clonal expansion. The authors acknowledged the small sample size as a limitation that may reduce accuracy. Preferential use of TRBV28, TRBJ1-2 and TRBJ2-5 was observed in persistent disease, whereas TRBV20-1 and TRBJ2-1 were favored in newly diagnosed disease.

Including cysteine and phenylalanine, the CDR3 has 15 amino acids. Only the CDR3 portion is preserved as DNA: 45 bases, with reading frame beginning at the first base. V and J lose 5 bases and 0 bases, and a span of 10 bases separates them. According to the germline V gene, CDR1 reads SNHLY and CDR2 reads FYNNEI. What the time point label conveys for this sample: newly diagnosed GD, antithyroid drugs for less than 3 months. For both TCR sequencing and RNA sequencing, RNA was extracted from PBMCs in TRIzol. Graves' disease was diagnosed according to American Thyroid Association guidelines. Recruitment of patients was carried out at an endocrinology department in Xi'an, China. From each patient, 7.5 to 10 milliliters of peripheral blood was collected into an EDTA anticoagulant tube. Ficoll Paque Plus density gradient separation was used to isolate PBMCs, and no further T cell sorting was done. An Agilent 2100 Bioanalyzer and agarose gel were used to check RNA quality, while a NanoDrop 2000 measured RNA concentration.

In its sample, this clonotype was seen many times. It lacks a known antigen. No much larger clone exists at a distance of one base, and base qualities are not known. Another study also made use of these data, one on T cells in Graves' hyperthyroidism and ophthalmopathy. As the second paper documents: Graves' hyperthyroidism was defined as stable when no progression to ophthalmopathy occurred over 18 months of follow-up. The hyperthyroidism patients were between 18 and 65 years old and newly diagnosed, with a disease duration of less than 2 months. Any patient with an uncontrolled infection, another autoimmune disease, pregnancy or lactation was excluded. Diagnoses were established on the basis of clinical symptoms, serum thyroxine and TRAb, thyroid ultrasound, and orbital computed tomography. The first round of RT-PCR for the TCR CDR3 was performed with the HTBI primer set and the Qiagen OneStep RT-PCR kit. Most expanded thyroid clonotypes (frequency above 0.001) were also detected in blood, a finding suggesting that blood repertoires may reflect thyroid immune responses. Ophthalmopathy was separated from stable hyperthyroidism by a 13 V-J signature model, with approximately 90% sensitivity and approximately 81% specificity obtained in cross-validation and 80%/75% obtained in testing. In validation, the model predicted progression to ophthalmopathy with approximately 70% sensitivity and 72.22% specificity, a median of 6.5 months before onset. To identify distinguishing TCR V-J signatures, a discovery cohort of 100 or so patients was used, comprising 43 with Graves' ophthalmopathy and 55 to 65 with stable Graves' hyperthyroidism. Whether ophthalmopathy could be predicted prospectively was tested in an independent validation cohort made up of about 20 hyperthyroidism patients plus 17 patients who later progressed to ophthalmopathy. For training and testing, the 100 patients in the discovery cohort were randomly divided in a 7:3 ratio. Thyroid tissue and blood T-cell repertoires from several Graves' hyperthyroidism patients were also compared in the study. Once sampling was done, hyperthyroidism patients were given methimazole at a starting dose of 30 mg daily, whereas ophthalmopathy patients were given high-dose intravenous methylprednisolone. The libraries were constructed in a second round of multiplex PCR and then size-selected and purified. The libraries were sequenced on an Illumina HiSeq2000 using paired-end 100 bp reads. SOAPnuke was used to process the raw data, throwing out any read that contained adapters or uncalled bases, had a mean Phred below 15, or lacked an exact constant-primer or identifier match. High-quality paired reads were merged with COPE v1.2.5, and unique nucleotide sequences were defined as clonotypes. MiTCR v1.1 was used to align the clonotypes against IMGT TRBV, TRBD and TRBJ reference segments. The analysis was restricted to V-J combinations with a frequency above 0.0001, which together covered about 99% of the repertoires. A TCS score was defined as the ratio between F50 (clonal expansion) and ExV (chaos), using BLOSUM62-based TCRdist between CDR3 peptides within each V-J. Welch's t-statistics and random forest reduced 450 to 600 V-J features to 13, which were used in a naive Bayes classifier (R e1071). Sample size was not statistically predetermined, and investigators were not blinded to group allocation. TCR Vbeta CDR3 sequencing of approximately 140 peripheral blood samples (43 ophthalmopathy, around 80 hyperthyroidism and roughly 17 progressor patients) is reported in the paper.

The V and J genes are TRBV2 and TRBJ1-4, with the D gene call left open. The specimen was peripheral blood mononuclear cells (PBMCs), collected at new diagnosis, from a patient treated with antithyroid drugs. The sequence was collected from a man aged 25-45 years with Graves disease. Donor details come from another sample of the same person, matched by shared clones. The CDR3 in this case is CASSREGATNEKLFF. The nucleotide sequence reads TGTGCCAGCAGTCGCGAGGGCGCAACTAATGAAAAACTGTTTTTT. Reference TRBV2 and TRBJ1-4 proteins supply the regions before and after the CDR3; the full variable domain is: EPEVTQTPSHQVTQMGQEVILRCVPISNHLYFYWYRQILGQKVEFLVSFYNNEISEKSEIFDDQFSVERPDGSNFTLKIRSTKLEDSAMYFCASSREGATNEKLFFGSGTQLSVL.